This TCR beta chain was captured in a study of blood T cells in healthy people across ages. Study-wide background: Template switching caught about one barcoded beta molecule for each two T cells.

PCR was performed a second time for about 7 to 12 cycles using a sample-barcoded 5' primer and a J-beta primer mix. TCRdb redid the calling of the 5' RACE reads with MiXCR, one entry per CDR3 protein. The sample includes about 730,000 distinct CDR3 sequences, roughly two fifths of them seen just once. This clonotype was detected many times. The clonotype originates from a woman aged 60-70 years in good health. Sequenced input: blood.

Written as DNA, the CDR3 is TGTGCCAGCAGCCCCTCAGTCTATGAGCAGTTCTTC. Amino acids: CASSPSVYEQFF. The chain is built from TRBV7-2 and TRBJ2-1, with D unclear. CDR1 and CDR2 from the germline V gene are SGHTA and FQGNSA. V was clipped by 5 bases and J by 8 bases, with 10 bases between them. The CDR3 loop spans 12 amino acids.